This T cell receptor beta chain was obtained from a study of T-cell memory formation after mild COVID-19 (dated by TCRdb to about 2021). As for the study more broadly: Most TCR sequence clusters were specific to one of the two donors. Longitudinal TCRalpha and TCRbeta repertoire sequencing tracked T-cell clones expanding and contracting after mild COVID-19 in two donors. The cohort comprised two young, previously healthy adult volunteers, one female and one male. Overall study outcomes, separate from this receptor: Some responding clones were detected in pre-infection memory, which suggested that pre-existing cross-reactive memory T cells had joined the SARS-CoV-2 response. Only two mild cases were covered by the study, and larger cohorts that include severe cases with pre-infection samples were considered necessary. The second-wave clones that peaked on day 37 were not confirmed to be SARS-CoV-2 specific. Contracting CD4+ clones were located mainly in the CM and EM memory subsets, whereas CD8+ clones were found to be enriched in EMRA. From day 15 to 85, contracting clones showed balanced CD4/CD8 phenotypes, whereas a second wave of clones that expanded from day 15 to 37 leaned towards CD4+.

PBMCs were isolated by Ficoll-Paque density gradient centrifugation. Notes on this clonotype: The antigen this receptor binds is unknown. Within one base of it there is no much larger clone, and no base qualities were kept.

CDR1 and CDR2 are drawn from the germline V gene: KGHDR, SFDVKD. At the junction V is shortened by 3 bases and J by 5 bases, with 6 bases in between. Taken from cysteine to phenylalanine, the CDR3 has 12 residues. Only the CDR3 portion is preserved as DNA: 36 bases, with reading frame beginning at the first base. This sample was sequenced with an Illumina NovaSeq 6000. TCRalpha and TCRbeta cDNA libraries were constructed by 5'RACE with constant-segment primers, with sample barcodes and unique molecular identifiers being introduced. Trizol reagent was used to extract RNA from every sample. Library amplification was performed in two PCR steps, and a second sample barcode and Illumina TruSeq adapters were introduced in the second step. Sequencing of libraries was performed on an Illumina NovaSeq with 2 x 150 bp paired-end reads. Processing in the source paper ran as follows. Demultiplexing of reads and collapsing into UMI-guided consensus sequences were performed with migec v1.2.7. Using mixcr v2.1.11, the UMI consensuses were aligned to TRA and TRB V and J templates and assembled into clonotypes. A clonotype was counted as expanded or contracted only when both edgeR and NoisET called the clonotype significant, with the noise models trained on biological replicates. For edgeR calls, a false discovery rate-adjusted p below 0.01 and a log2 fold-change threshold of 1 were applied. As an exploratory analysis of dynamics, max-normalized trajectories of the 1000 most abundant clonotypes were examined with PCA combined with hierarchical clustering. Separately sequenced CD4+ and CD8+ repertoires were used to assign a CD4 or CD8 phenotype to each responding clone. In TCRdb, the public reads were trimmed at Q25 with fastp and aligned with MiXCR, with productive beta chains retained. Identical CDR3 protein sequences are pooled into one entry, listed with their most common genes and DNA. These V and J calls are TCRdb output, not the study's own analysis. In this sample the table shows roughly 140,000 distinct CDR3 sequences, 11% to 15% of which occur a single time. The leading ten clones occupy about 27% of the sample.

The sequence joins TRBV24-1 to TRBJ2-5; no confident D gene assignment can be made. The TCR originated in an adult woman who had mild COVID-19 (a few samples of this study predate the infection). The sample titles of this study are shuffled in the database, so cell type and time point are left out; the donor was told from shared clones. The specimen was PBMCs or a T cell subset sorted from them (not recorded which). The CDR3 region: CATSDTPETQYF. The sequenced DNA is TGTGCCACCAGTGATACCCCGGAGACCCAGTACTTC.